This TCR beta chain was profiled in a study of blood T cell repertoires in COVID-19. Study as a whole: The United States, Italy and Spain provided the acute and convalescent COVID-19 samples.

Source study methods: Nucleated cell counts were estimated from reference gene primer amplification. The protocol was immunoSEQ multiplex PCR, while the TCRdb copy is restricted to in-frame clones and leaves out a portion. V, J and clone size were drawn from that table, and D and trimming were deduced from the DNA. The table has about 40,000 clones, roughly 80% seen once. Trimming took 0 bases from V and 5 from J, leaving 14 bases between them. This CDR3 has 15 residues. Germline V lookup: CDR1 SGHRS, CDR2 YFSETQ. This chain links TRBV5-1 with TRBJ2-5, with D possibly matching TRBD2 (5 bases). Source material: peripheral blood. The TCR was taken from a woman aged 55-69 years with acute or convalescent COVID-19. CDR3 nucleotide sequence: TGCGCCAGCAGCTTGGGTTTGGGCCGCGGGGAGACCCAGTACTTC. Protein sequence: CASSLGLGRGETQYF. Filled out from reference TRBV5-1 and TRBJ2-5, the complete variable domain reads KAGVTQTPRYLIKTRGQQVTLSCSPISGHRSVSWYQQTPGQGLQFLFEYFSETQRNKGNFPGRFSGRQFSNSRSEMNVSTLELGDSALYLCASSLGLGRGETQYFGPGTRLLVL.